The rows below give T cell receptor beta chains drawn from one sample of a study of blood T cell repertoires in COVID-19. Sequencing was performed with immunoSEQ multiplex PCR; in TCRdb, only in-frame clones are kept and a portion is missing. Counted here are about 30,000 clones, 65% to 70% occurring once; the ten biggest clones make up about 15%. The sequenced sample consisted of peripheral blood. The receptors shown here come from a human donor in a cohort sampled during active COVID-19. Each CDR3 is given with its conserved first and last residue. The D gene is left open where the match is weak. Clone sizes are given selectively: once, few, many, or a class where the clone is expanded.

v_call	d_call	j_call	clone_size	cdr3_nt	cdr3_aa
TRBV7-9	.	TRBJ2-7	once	TGTGCCAGCACCTTGAGGGGGCAGGGGCGGGGTTCCTACGAGCAGTACTTC	CASTLRGQGRGSYEQYF
TRBV4-2	.	TRBJ2-7	few	TGTGCCAGCAGCCAAGGGGGGGGCAGCCACGAGCAGTACTTC	CASSQGGGSHEQYF
TRBV12-3/TRBV12-4	.	TRBJ2-7	.	TGTGCCAGCAGTTTATTTGCGGGGGAGCAGTACTTC	CASSLFAGEQYF
TRBV11-1	.	TRBJ1-2	.	TGTGCCAGCAGCTTAGGCGGCTCTAGTGGCTACACCTTC	CASSLGGSSGYTF
TRBV6-2/TRBV6-3	TRBD2	TRBJ2-5	.	TGTGCCAGCAGCGGATCTAGCGGGCAAGAGACCCAGTACTTC	CASSGSSGQETQYF
TRBV7-8	TRBD1	TRBJ1-1	.	TGTGCCAGCAGCTTTAATACAGGGGAGGCGGAAGCTTTCTTT	CASSFNTGEAEAFF
TRBV4-3	.	TRBJ2-7	.	TGCGCCAGCAGCGACCAAGTTGGAGGGGAGCAGTACTTC	CASSDQVGGEQYF
TRBV5-1	.	TRBJ1-3	.	TGCGCCAGCAGCTTGTCCCTCGCAGGTTCGGGAAACACCATATATTTT	CASSLSLAGSGNTIYF
TRBV5-1	TRBD1	TRBJ1-1	.	TGCGCCAGCAGCTTGGGGGGACAGGGGAACACTGAAGCTTTCTTT	CASSLGGQGNTEAFF
TRBV15	.	TRBJ1-6	few	TGTGCCACCAGCGGGGGCCCGAACGGTTCACCCCTCCACTTT	CATSGGPNGSPLHF
TRBV15	.	TRBJ2-7	few	TGTGCCACCAGCAGAGACCGAAACGGGTACGAGCAGTACTTC	CATSRDRNGYEQYF
TRBV2	TRBD1	TRBJ1-3	.	TGTGCCAGCAGCCAAGACAGGGGGTGGGGAAACACCATATATTTT	CASSQDRGWGNTIYF
TRBV18	TRBD2	TRBJ2-7	.	TGTGCCAGCTCACCAGGACTAGCGGGAACCTACGAGCAGTACTTC	CASSPGLAGTYEQYF
TRBV11-3	TRBD1	TRBJ2-2	.	TGTGCCAGCAGCTTGGGACAGGGGACCGGGGAGCTGTTTTTT	CASSLGQGTGELFF
TRBV11-2	TRBD2	TRBJ2-1	.	TGTGCCAGCAGCTCCGGACTAGCGGGAGAGATGCGGTTCTTC	CASSSGLAGEMRFF
TRBV4-2	TRBD1	TRBJ1-1	.	TGTGCCAGCAGCCGGTATCCGGGAGGACAGGGGGCTGAAGCTTTCTTT	CASSRYPGGQGAEAFF
TRBV24-1	TRBD2	TRBJ2-1	few	TGTGCCACGAGTAGCGGGAGCTCCTACAATGAGCAGTTCTTC	CATSSGSSYNEQFF
TRBV27	.	TRBJ1-1	.	TGTGCCAGCAGTTTGATACGGGGGGAAGCTTTCTTT	CASSLIRGEAFF
TRBV30	.	TRBJ1-5	few	TGTGCCTGGAGTGGGAGTATGAGGAAGCCCCAGCATTTT	CAWSGSMRKPQHF
TRBV7-9	TRBD2	TRBJ2-1	few	TGTGCCAGCAGCTTAGCGGGCGGGGGGGCACCCAATGAGCAGTTCTTC	CASSLAGGGAPNEQFF
TRBV19	.	TRBJ1-5	few	TGTGCCAGTAGTATCCAAGGGGCTGTCAATCAGCCCCAGCATTTT	CASSIQGAVNQPQHF
TRBV7-2	TRBD1	TRBJ2-7	.	TGTGCCAGCAGCTCCCACAGGGGAAACGAGCAGTACTTC	CASSSHRGNEQYF